This paragraph covers one TCR beta chain sequence. The assay was immunoSEQ multiplex PCR, and TCRdb's table has in-frame clones only and misses some. The sample includes about 380,000 clones, 85% to 95% of them seen just once. Trimming removed 2 bases from V and 0 bases from J; junction bases left unmatched: 8. There are 17 residues in the CDR3. Per germline, CDR1 SGHAT and CDR2 FQNNGV. The source of the sample is a study of shared T cell receptors in the human thymus. The rearrangement joins TRBV11-2 to TRBJ2-3; 7 bases fit TRBD1. The specimen sequenced was thymocytes. The receptor was isolated from a human donor. The chain's CDR3 is CASSLTRQGLSTDTQYF. In nucleotides, the CDR3 is TGTGCCAGCAGCTTAACGCGACAGGGCCTCAGCACAGATACGCAGTATTTT.